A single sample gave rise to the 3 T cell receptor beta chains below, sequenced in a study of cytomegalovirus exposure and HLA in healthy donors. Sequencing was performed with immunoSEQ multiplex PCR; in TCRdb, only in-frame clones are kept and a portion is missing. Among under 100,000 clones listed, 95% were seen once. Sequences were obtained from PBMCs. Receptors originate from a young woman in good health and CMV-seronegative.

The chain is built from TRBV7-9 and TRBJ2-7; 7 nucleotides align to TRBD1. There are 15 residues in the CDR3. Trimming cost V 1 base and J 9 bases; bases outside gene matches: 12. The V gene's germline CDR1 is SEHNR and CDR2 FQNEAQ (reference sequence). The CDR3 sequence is CASSLEPTGSTAQYF. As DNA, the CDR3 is TGTGCCAGCAGCTTAGAACCGACAGGGTCTACGGCGCAGTACTTC.

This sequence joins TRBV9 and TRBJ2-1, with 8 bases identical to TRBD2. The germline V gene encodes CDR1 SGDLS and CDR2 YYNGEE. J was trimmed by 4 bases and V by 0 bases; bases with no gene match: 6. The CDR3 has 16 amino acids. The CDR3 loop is CASSVGRAGGYNEQFF. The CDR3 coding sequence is TGTGCCAGCAGCGTAGGTAGGGCGGGAGGTTACAATGAGCAGTTCTTC.

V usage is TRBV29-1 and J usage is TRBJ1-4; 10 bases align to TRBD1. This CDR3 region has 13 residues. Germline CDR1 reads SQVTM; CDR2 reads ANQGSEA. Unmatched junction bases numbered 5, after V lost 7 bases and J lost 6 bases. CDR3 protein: CSGGQGRYEKLFF. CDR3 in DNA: TGCAGCGGGGGACAGGGGCGGTATGAAAAACTGTTTTTT.